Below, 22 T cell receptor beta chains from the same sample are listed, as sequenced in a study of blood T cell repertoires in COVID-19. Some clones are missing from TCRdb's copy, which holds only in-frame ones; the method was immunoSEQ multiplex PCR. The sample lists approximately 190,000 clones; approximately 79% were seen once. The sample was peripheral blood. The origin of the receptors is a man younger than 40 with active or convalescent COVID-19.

The CDR3 region is CASSSTAYSNQPQHF. The CDR3 DNA sequence: TGTGCCAGCAGCTCGACAGCTTATAGCAATCAGCCCCAGCATTTT. The gene calls are TRBV13 and TRBJ1-5, with a possible D match to TRBD1 (5 bases). The germline V and J ends were trimmed by 4 bases and 0 bases, with 10 bases remaining between them. This CDR3 is 15 amino acids long. Per the germline V gene, CDR1 is PRHDT and CDR2 is FYEKMQ (reference sequence). The full variable domain, with the rest looked up from reference TRBV13 and TRBJ1-5, is AAGVIQSPRHLIKEKRETATLKCYPIPRHDTVYWYQQGPGQDPQFLISFYEKMQSDKGSIPDRFSAQQFSDYHSELNMSSLELGDSALYFCASSSTAYSNQPQHFGDGTRLSIL.

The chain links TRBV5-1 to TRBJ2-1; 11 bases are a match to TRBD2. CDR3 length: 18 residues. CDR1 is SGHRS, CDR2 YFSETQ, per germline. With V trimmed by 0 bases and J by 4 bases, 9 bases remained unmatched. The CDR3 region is CASSLAGSGGARYNEQFF. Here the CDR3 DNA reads TGCGCCAGCAGCTTGGCTGGTAGCGGGGGGGCCCGGTACAATGAGCAGTTCTTC.

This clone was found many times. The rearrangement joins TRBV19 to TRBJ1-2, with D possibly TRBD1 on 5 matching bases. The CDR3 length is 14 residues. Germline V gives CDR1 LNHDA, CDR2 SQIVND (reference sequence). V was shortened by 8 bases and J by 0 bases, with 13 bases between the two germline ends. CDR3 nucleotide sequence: TGTGCCAGTGCTAGACAGTACTCTAACTATGGCTACACCTTC. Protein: CASARQYSNYGYTF. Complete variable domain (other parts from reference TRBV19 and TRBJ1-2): DGGITQSPKYLFRKEGQNVTLSCEQNLNHDAMYWYRQDPGQGLRLIYYSQIVNDFQKGDIAEGYSVSREKKESFPLTVTSAQKNPTAFYLCASARQYSNYGYTFGSGTRLTVV.

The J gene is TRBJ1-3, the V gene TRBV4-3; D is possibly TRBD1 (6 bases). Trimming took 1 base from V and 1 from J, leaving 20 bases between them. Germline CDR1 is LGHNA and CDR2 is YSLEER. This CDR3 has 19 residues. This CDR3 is CASSQGAATGQLSGNTIYF. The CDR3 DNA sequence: TGCGCCAGCAGCCAAGGAGCCGCCACGGGACAACTTTCTGGAAACACCATATATTTT.

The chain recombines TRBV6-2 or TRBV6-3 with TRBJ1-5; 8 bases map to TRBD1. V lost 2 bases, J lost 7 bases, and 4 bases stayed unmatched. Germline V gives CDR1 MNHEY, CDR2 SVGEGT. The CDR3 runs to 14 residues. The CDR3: CASSYPDRAQPQHF. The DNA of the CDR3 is TGTGCCAGCAGTTACCCGGACAGGGCCCAGCCCCAGCATTTT.

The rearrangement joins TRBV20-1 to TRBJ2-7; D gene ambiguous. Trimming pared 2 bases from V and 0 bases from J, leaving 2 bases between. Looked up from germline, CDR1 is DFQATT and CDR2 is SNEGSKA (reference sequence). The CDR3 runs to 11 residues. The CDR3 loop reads CSARYSYEQYF. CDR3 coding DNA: TGCAGTGCTAGATACTCCTACGAGCAGTACTTC.

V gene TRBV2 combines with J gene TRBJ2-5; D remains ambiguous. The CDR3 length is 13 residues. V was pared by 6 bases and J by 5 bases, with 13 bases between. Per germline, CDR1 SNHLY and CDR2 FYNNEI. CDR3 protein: CASSPEMRETQYF. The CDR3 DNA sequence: TGTGCCAGCAGCCCTGAAATGCGGGAGACCCAGTACTTC.

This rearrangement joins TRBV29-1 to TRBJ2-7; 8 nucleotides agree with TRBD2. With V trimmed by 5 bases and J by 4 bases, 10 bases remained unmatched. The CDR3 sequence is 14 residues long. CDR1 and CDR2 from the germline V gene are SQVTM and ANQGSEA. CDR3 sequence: CSVSARGRMYEQYF. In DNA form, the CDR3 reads TGCAGCGTTTCGGCCCGCGGGAGGATGTACGAGCAGTACTTC.

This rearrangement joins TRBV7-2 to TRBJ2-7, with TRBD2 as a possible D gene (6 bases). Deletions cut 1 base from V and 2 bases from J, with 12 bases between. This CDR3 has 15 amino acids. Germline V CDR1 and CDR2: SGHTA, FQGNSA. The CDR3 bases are TGTGCCAGCAGCTTAGGTAGCAGCGGGCCCTACGAGCAGTACTTC. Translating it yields CASSLGSSGPYEQYF.

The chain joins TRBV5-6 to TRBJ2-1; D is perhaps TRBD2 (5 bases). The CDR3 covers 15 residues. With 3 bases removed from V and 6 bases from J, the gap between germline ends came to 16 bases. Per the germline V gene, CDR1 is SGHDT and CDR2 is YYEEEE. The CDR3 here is CASSWETLISNEQFF. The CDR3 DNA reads TGTGCCAGCAGCTGGGAGACTCTTATCTCCAATGAGCAGTTCTTC.

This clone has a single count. Here the CDR3 reads CASSEKSGLLRRQPEAFF. CDR3 in DNA: TGTGCCAGCAGTGAAAAATCAGGTCTTCTTAGACGACAGCCTGAAGCTTTCTTT. The gene calls are TRBV6-1 and TRBJ1-1, with D possibly matching TRBD1 (5 bases). Germline CDR1 MNHNS, CDR2 SASEGT. V dropped 2 bases and J dropped 6 bases, with 25 bases sitting between them. CDR3 length: 18 residues.

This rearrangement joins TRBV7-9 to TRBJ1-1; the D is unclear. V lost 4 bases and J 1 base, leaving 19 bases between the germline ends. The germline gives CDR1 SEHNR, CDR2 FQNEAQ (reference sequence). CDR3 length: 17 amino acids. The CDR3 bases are TGTGCCAGCAGCTCAGGCTTAACCGCATTGAAGAACACTGAAGCTTTCTTT. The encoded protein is CASSSGLTALKNTEAFF. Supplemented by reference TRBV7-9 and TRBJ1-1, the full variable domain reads DTGVSQNPRHKITKRGQNVTFRCDPISEHNRLYWYRQTLGQGPEFLTYFQNEAQLEKSRLLSDRFSAERPKGSFSTLEIQRTEQGDSAMYLCASSSGLTALKNTEAFFGQGTRLTVV.

This CDR3 is CASSPLRALNTEAFF. The CDR3 DNA reads TGTGCCAGCAGCCCCCTCAGGGCTTTGAACACTGAAGCTTTCTTT. The rearrangement links TRBV3-1 (or the pseudogene TRBV3-2) to TRBJ1-1; tentative D call: TRBD1 (5 bases). V was shortened by 4 bases and J by 0 bases, with 12 bases between the two germline ends. CDR1 LGHDT and CDR2 YNNKEL come from the germline V gene (reference sequence). The CDR3 is made up of 15 amino acids.

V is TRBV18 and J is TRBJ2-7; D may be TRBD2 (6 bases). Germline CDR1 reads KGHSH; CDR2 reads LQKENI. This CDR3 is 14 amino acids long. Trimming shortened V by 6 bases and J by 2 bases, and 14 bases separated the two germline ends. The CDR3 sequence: CASSPGTDTYEQYF. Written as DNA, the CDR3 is TGTGCCAGCTCCCCCGGGACTGATACCTACGAGCAGTACTTC.

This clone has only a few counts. CDR3: CASSKLRSQYEQYF. CDR3 nucleotide sequence: TGTGCCAGCAGCAAATTGAGGTCGCAGTACGAGCAGTACTTC. The rearrangement joins TRBV21-1 to TRBJ2-7; the table's TRBD2 call for D was not verified on the DNA. TRBV21-1 is a documented pseudogene. The CDR3 loop spans 14 amino acids.

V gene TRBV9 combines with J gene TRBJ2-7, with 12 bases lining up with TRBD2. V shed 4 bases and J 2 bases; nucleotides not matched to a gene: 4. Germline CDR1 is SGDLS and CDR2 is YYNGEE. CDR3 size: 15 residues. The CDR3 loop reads CASSLLAGGPYEQYF. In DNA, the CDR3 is TGTGCCAGCAGCCTGCTAGCGGGAGGGCCCTACGAGCAGTACTTC. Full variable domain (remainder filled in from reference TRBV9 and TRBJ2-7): DSGVTQTPKHLITATGQRVTLRCSPRSGDLSVYWYQQSLDQGLQFLIQYYNGEERAKGNILERFSAQQFPDLHSELNLSSLELGDSALYFCASSLLAGGPYEQYFGPGTRLTVT.

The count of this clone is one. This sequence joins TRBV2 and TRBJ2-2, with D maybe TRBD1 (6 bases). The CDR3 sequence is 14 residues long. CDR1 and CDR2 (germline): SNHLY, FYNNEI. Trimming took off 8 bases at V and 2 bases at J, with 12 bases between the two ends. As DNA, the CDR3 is TGTGCCAGCCGGTCCAGGGGCAACACCGGGGAGCTGTTTTTT. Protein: CASRSRGNTGELFF.

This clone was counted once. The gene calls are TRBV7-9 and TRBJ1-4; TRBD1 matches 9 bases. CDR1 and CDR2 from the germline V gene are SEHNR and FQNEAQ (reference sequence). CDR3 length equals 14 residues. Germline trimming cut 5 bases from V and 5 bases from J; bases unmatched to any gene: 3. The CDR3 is CASSDGTGNEKLFF. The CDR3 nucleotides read TGTGCCAGCAGCGACGGGACAGGGAATGAAAAACTGTTTTTT.

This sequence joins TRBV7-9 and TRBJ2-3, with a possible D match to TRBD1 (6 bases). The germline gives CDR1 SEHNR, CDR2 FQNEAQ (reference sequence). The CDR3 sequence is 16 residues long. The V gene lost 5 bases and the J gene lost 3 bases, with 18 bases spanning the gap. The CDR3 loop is CASSIRQDSPTDTQYF. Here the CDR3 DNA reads TGTGCCAGCAGCATTAGACAGGACAGCCCGACAGATACGCAGTATTTT.

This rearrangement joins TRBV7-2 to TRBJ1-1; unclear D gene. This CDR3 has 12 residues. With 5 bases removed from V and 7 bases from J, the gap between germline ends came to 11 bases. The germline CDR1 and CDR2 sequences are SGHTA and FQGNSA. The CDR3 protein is CASSTFSGEAFF. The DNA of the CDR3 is TGTGCCAGCAGCACATTCTCGGGTGAAGCTTTCTTT.

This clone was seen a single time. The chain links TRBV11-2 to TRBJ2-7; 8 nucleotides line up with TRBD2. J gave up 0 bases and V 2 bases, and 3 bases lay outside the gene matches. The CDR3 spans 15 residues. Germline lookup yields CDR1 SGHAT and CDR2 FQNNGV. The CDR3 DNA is TGTGCCAGCAGCTTAAGTCTAGCGGGCTCCTACGAGCAGTACGTC. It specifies CASSLSLAGSYEQYV.

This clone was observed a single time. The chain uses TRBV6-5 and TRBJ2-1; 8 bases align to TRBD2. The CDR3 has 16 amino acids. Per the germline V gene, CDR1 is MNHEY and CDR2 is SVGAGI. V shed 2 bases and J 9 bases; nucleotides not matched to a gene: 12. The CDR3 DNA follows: TGTGCCAGCAGTTACCTCCCTAGCGGGCAGAGGGGTGAGCAGTTCTTC. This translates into CASSYLPSGQRGEQFF.